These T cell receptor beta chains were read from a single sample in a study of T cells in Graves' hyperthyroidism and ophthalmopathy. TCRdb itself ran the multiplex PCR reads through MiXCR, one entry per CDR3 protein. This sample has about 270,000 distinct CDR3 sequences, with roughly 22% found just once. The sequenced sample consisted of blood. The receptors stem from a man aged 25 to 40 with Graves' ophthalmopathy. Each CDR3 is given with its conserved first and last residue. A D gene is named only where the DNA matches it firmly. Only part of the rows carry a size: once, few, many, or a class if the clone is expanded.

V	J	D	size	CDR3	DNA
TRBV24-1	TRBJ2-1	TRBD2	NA	CATSDSTSGRNNEQFF	TGTGCCACCAGTGATTCGACTAGCGGAAGGAACAATGAGCAGTTCTTC
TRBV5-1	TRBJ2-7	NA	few	CASSLAGRTSYEQYF	TGCGCCAGCAGCTTGGCTGGACGGACTTCCTACGAGCAGTACTTC
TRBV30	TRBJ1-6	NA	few	CAWSRGRAPPLHF	TGTGCCTGGAGTAGAGGGCGGGCCCCACCCCTCCACTTT
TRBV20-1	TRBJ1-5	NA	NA	CSARVPNSNQPQHF	TGCAGTGCTAGAGTACCTAATAGCAATCAGCCCCAGCATTTT
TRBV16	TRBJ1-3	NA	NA	CASSQYGYGNTIYF	TGTGCCAGCAGCCAATACGGATATGGAAACACCATATATTTT
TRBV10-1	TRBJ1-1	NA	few	CASSRSGAQAEAFF	TGCGCCAGCAGTCGATCGGGGGCGCAGGCTGAAGCTTTCTTT
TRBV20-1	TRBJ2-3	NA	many	CSARLGGGTSTDTQYF	TGCAGTGCTAGGCTGGGTGGGGGTACTAGCACAGATACGCAGTATTTT
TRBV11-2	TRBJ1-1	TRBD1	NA	CASSLGQVQGAFF	TGTGCCAGCAGCCTTGGACAGGTTCAAGGAGCTTTCTTT
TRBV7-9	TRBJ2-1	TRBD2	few	CASSSKAGEMLNEQFF	TGTGCCAGCAGCTCGAAAGCGGGAGAAATGCTAAATGAGCAGTTCTTC
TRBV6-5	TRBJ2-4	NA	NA	CASSYPEPGRKNIQYF	TGTGCCAGCAGTTATCCCGAACCGGGACGAAAAAACATTCAGTACTTC
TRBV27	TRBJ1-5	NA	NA	CASSDRAFGQSQHF	TGTGCCAGCAGCGACAGAGCCTTCGGGCAGTCCCAGCATTTT
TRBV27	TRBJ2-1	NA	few	CARNSLRASVGTNEQFF	TGTGCCAGAAATAGTTTGCGGGCCTCAGTAGGGACCAATGAGCAGTTCTTC
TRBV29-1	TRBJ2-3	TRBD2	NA	CSVARLAGSRFYTQYF	TGCAGCGTTGCCAGACTAGCGGGTTCCCGGTTTTATACGCAGTATTTT
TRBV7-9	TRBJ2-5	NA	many	CASSKEETQYF	TGTGCCAGCAGCAAAGAAGAGACCCAGTACTTC
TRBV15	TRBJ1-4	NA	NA	CATSRDPQTVNEKLFF	TGTGCCACCAGCAGAGATCCCCAGACAGTAAATGAAAAACTGTTTTTT
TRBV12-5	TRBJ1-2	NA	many	CASGLVFRENYGYTF	TGTGCTAGTGGTTTGGTATTCAGGGAGAACTATGGCTACACCTTC
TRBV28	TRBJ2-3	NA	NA	CASSPDPGDTQYF	TGTGCCAGCAGTCCAGACCCAGGAGATACGCAGTATTTT
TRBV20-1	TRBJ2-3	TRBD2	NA	CSAKGTTGTNTDTQYF	TGCAGTGCCAAAGGCACAACCGGGACTAACACAGATACGCAGTATTTT
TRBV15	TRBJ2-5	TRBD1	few	CATGPGQGVAQGRETQYF	TGTGCCACCGGACCGGGACAGGGGGTCGCTCAGGGGCGAGAGACCCAGTACTTC
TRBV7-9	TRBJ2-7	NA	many	CASSSTRGQEQYF	TGTGCCAGCAGCTCGACTAGGGGGCAGGAGCAGTACTTC
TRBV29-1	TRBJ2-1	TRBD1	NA	CSVSAQGTLNNEQFF	TGCAGCGTTAGTGCACAGGGGACCCTTAATAATGAGCAGTTCTTC
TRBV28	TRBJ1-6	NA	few	CASSSGQFSPLHF	TGTGCCAGCAGTTCCGGACAGTTTTCACCCCTCCACTTT
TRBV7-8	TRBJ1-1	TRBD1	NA	CASSLLTGGWTEAFF	TGTGCCAGCAGCTTATTGACAGGGGGATGGACTGAAGCTTTCTTT
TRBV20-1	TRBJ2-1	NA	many	CSAPTSYESSSYNEQFF	TGCAGTGCCCCAACTAGCTACGAGAGTAGCTCCTACAATGAGCAGTTCTTC
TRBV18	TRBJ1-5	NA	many	CASSPGLNDQPQHF	TGTGCCAGCTCACCGGGACTGAACGATCAGCCCCAGCATTTT
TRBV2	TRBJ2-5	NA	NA	CASKRLEETQYF	TGTGCCAGCAAGAGACTAGAAGAGACCCAGTACTTC
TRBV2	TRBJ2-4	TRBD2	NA	CASSPTSGSANIQYF	TGTGCCAGCAGTCCGACTAGCGGGAGTGCGAACATTCAGTACTTC
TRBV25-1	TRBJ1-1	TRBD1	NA	CASSNAGGSGAFF	TGTGCCAGCAGCAACGCAGGGGGTAGCGGGGCTTTCTTT
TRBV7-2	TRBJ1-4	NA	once	CASGLNGAEKLFF	TGTGCCAGCGGTCTTAATGGTGCTGAAAAACTGTTTTTT
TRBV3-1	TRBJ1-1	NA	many	CASSQGRVLNTEAFF	TGTGCCAGCAGCCAAGGTAGGGTTTTGAACACTGAAGCTTTCTTT
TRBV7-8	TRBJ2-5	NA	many	CASSLRTPQETQYF	TGTGCCAGCAGCTTAAGGACACCGCAAGAGACCCAGTACTTC
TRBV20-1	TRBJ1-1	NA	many	CSARRTPRDWAFF	TGCAGTGCTAGAAGGACGCCCCGCGATTGGGCTTTCTTT
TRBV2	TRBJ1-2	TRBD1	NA	CASRETGVDTF	TGTGCCAGCAGAGAGACAGGGGTCGACACCTTC
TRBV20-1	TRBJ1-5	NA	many	CSARGGGNQPQHF	TGCAGTGCTAGAGGAGGGGGCAATCAGCCCCAGCATTTT
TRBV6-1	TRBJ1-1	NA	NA	CASSSRGLNTEAFF	TGTGCCAGCAGTTCCAGGGGTCTGAACACTGAAGCTTTCTTT
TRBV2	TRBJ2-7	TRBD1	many	CASSQTGGSEQYF	TGTGCCAGCAGCCAGACAGGGGGCAGCGAGCAGTACTTC
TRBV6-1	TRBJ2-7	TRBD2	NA	CASKRTSGIYEQYF	TGTGCCAGCAAAAGGACTAGCGGGATCTACGAGCAGTACTTC
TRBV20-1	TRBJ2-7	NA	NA	CSATRDRGHYEQYF	TGCAGTGCTACCCGGGACCGTGGCCACTACGAGCAGTACTTC
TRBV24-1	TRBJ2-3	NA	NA	CATSDTGTELTDTQYF	TGTGCCACCAGTGATACTGGGACGGAACTCACAGATACGCAGTATTTT
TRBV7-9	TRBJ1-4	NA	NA	CASSLRGSSEKLFF	TGTGCCAGCAGCTTAAGGGGGTCAAGTGAAAAACTGTTTTTT
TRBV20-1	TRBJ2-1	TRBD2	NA	CSASGLAEKSYNEQFF	TGCAGTGCTAGTGGACTAGCGGAAAAATCCTACAATGAGCAGTTCTTC
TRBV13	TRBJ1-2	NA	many	CASSLAARDPIDGDNYGYTF	TGTGCCAGCAGCTTAGCGGCCCGGGACCCAATAGACGGAGACAACTATGGCTACACCTTC
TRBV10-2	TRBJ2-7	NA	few	CASSGSRVGEQYF	TGCGCCAGCAGTGGTAGCAGGGTTGGGGAGCAGTACTTC
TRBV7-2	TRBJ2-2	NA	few	CASSMRRGRSTGELFF	TGTGCCAGCAGCATGAGGAGGGGACGGAGCACCGGGGAGCTGTTTTTT
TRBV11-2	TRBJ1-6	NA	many	CASSPIWGGRSNSPLHF	TGTGCCAGCAGCCCAATTTGGGGGGGGCGCAGTAATTCACCCCTCCACTTT